Listed below are T cell receptor beta chains from one sample, sequenced in a study of T cell repertoires in cytomegalovirus infection. MiXCR, run by TCRdb on the reads, gives a single entry per CDR3 protein. The sample shows roughly 800,000 distinct CDR3 sequences, about 27% of them seen only once. Their antigen targets remain unknown. Sequencing was performed on cultured CD8+ T cells from PBMCs, taken from culture after CMV antigen stimulation. All receptors come from a human donor in good health (CMV status not recorded). Some clones in this sample may be carry-over from other donors' samples. CDR3s include the opening cysteine and the closing phenylalanine or tryptophan. A D gene is named only where the DNA matches it firmly. Clone size is stated in some rows and not others, as once, few, many or a class when expanded.

>TRBV6-2/TRBV6-3|TRBJ1-1|15|NA|NA
CASSYSGNLATEAFF
TGTGCCAGCAGTTACTCGGGGAACTTGGCCACTGAAGCTTTCTTT
>TRBV6-5|TRBJ2-5|15|TRBD1|few
CASSYGQGAPETQYF
TGTGCCAGCAGTTACGGACAGGGGGCTCCAGAGACCCAGTACTTC
>TRBV5-6|TRBJ1-6|15|TRBD1|once
CASRTTGGGYSPLHF
TGTGCCAGCAGGACTACAGGGGGTGGTTATTCACCCCTCCACTTT
>TRBV19|TRBJ2-2|14|NA|few
CASSSLGDTGELFF
TGTGCCAGTAGCAGTCTGGGGGACACCGGGGAGCTGTTTTTT
>TRBV7-9|TRBJ2-4|12|NA|NA
CASSGRWDIQYF
TGTGCCAGCAGCGGGCGTTGGGACATTCAGTACTTC
>TRBV23-1|TRBJ2-7|24|TRBD1|NA
CASSHPDRGANEDPTSSKKYEQYF
TGCGCCAGCAGTCACCCGGACAGGGGCGCAAACGAAGACCCTACGAGCAGTAAAAAGTACGAGCAGTACTTC
>TRBV19|TRBJ1-2|18|TRBD1|NA
CASSTRDRGPPAGYGYTF
TGTGCCAGTAGTACAAGGGACAGGGGGCCTCCCGCGGGGTATGGCTACACCTTC
>TRBV9|TRBJ2-1|16|NA|many
CASSHPPDGLYNEQFF
TGTGCCAGCAGCCACCCCCCGGACGGCCTGTACAATGAGCAGTTCTTC
>TRBV27|TRBJ1-2|15|TRBD1|NA
CASSPGTGTYYGYTF
TGTGCCAGCAGTCCCGGGACAGGGACTTACTATGGCTACACCTTC
>TRBV5-4|TRBJ1-1|13|NA|NA
CASSSGTPLEAFF
TGTGCCAGCAGCTCTGGGACACCGCTGGAAGCTTTCTTT
>TRBV7-4|TRBJ1-4|15|TRBD1|NA
CASNTFGTDLEKLFF
TGTGCCAGCAACACCTTCGGGACAGACCTTGAAAAACTGTTTTTT
>TRBV27|TRBJ2-1|14|NA|NA
CASSLRWGYNEQFF
TGTGCCAGCAGTTTAAGGTGGGGCTACAATGAGCAGTTCTTC
>TRBV15|TRBJ1-5|14|NA|NA
CATDRLPPNQPQHF
TGTGCCACCGATCGGTTGCCGCCAAATCAGCCCCAGCATTTT
>TRBV12-3/TRBV12-4|TRBJ2-3|15|TRBD1|NA
CASSLRQGVTDTQYF
TGTGCCAGCAGTTTAAGGCAGGGGGTTACAGATACGCAGTATTTT
>TRBV7-9|TRBJ1-5|16|TRBD1|few
CASSGQGKRSNQPQHF
TGTGCCAGCTCGGGACAGGGGAAGAGAAGCAATCAGCCCCAGCATTTT
>TRBV27|TRBJ2-3|14|NA|few
CASSPGTLTDTQYF
TGTGCCAGCAGTCCGGGGACCCTCACAGATACGCAGTATTTT
>TRBV19|TRBJ1-2|16|TRBD1|few
CASSMYTTGGNYGYTF
TGTGCCAGTAGTATGTACACAACAGGGGGTAACTATGGCTACACCTTC
>TRBV5-1|TRBJ1-2|19|TRBD1|once
CASSPDLSDRGYLSHGYTF
TGCGCCAGCAGCCCGGATTTGTCGGACAGGGGGTACCTCTCCCATGGCTACACCTTC
>TRBV4-3|TRBJ2-3|17|TRBD2|NA
CASSQDRASGLTDTQYF
TGCGCCAGCAGCCAAGATAGGGCTAGCGGACTCACAGATACGCAGTATTTT
>TRBV5-6|TRBJ2-3|17|NA|NA
CASSLYIVEHSTDTQYF
TGTGCCAGCAGCCTCTACATCGTGGAGCATAGCACAGATACGCAGTATTTT
>TRBV7-8|TRBJ2-3|20|TRBD2|many
CASSTNPSGTSGRALYTQYF
TGTGCCAGCAGTACAAATCCGTCCGGGACTAGCGGGAGGGCCCTATATACGCAGTATTTT
>TRBV24-1|TRBJ2-2|18|NA|few
CATSDSPRGQARTGELFF
TGTGCCACCAGTGATTCCCCCAGGGGACAAGCGCGGACCGGGGAGCTGTTTTTT
>TRBV7-2|TRBJ1-6|18|NA|many
CASSLEGPLSSYNSPLHF
TGTGCCAGCAGCCTAGAGGGACCGCTGAGCTCCTATAATTCACCCCTCCACTTT
>TRBV4-2|TRBJ1-4|18|TRBD1|NA
CASRTYRDSPSTNEKLFF
TGTGCCAGCAGAACTTATCGGGACAGTCCTTCAACTAATGAAAAACTGTTTTTT
>TRBV15|TRBJ1-1|12|NA|few
CATSRRGTEAFF
TGTGCCACCAGCAGGCGAGGCACTGAAGCTTTCTTT
>TRBV4-1|TRBJ1-5|14|NA|few
CASSHPGTNQPQHF
TGCGCCAGCAGCCACCCGGGAACTAATCAGCCCCAGCATTTT
>TRBV7-9|TRBJ1-2|18|NA|few
CASSLKALTVLVSYGYTF
TGTGCCAGCAGCTTGAAGGCGCTGACCGTTCTGGTTTCGTATGGCTACACCTTC
>TRBV10-3|TRBJ1-2|13|TRBD1|NA
CASRLGQGWGYTF
TGTGCCTCTCGTCTGGGACAGGGTTGGGGCTACACCTTC
>TRBV7-2|TRBJ2-1|16|TRBD2|many
CASSLRRGGNYNEQFF
TGTGCCAGCAGCTTGAGACGGGGGGGGAACTACAATGAGCAGTTCTTC
>TRBV3-1|TRBJ2-3|13|NA|NA
CASMEPGTDTQYF
TGTGCCAGCATGGAGCCAGGGACAGATACGCAGTATTTT
>TRBV7-3|TRBJ1-2|14|NA|NA
CAKTSSWTHYGYTF
TGTGCCAAAACCTCATCATGGACACACTATGGCTACACCTTC
>TRBV27|TRBJ2-1|16|TRBD1|NA
CASSLGGTGRYNEQFF
TGTGCCAGCAGTTTAGGCGGGACAGGGCGATACAATGAGCAGTTCTTC
>TRBV2|TRBJ2-3|16|NA|NA
CASSDGRSIPTDTQYF
TGTGCCAGCAGTGATGGGCGGAGTATACCTACAGATACGCAGTATTTT
>TRBV4-1|TRBJ1-2|16|TRBD1|few
CASSQPGQDSHYGYTF
TGCGCCAGCAGCCAGCCGGGACAGGACTCCCACTATGGCTACACCTTC
>TRBV5-6|TRBJ2-7|15|NA|NA
CASSLPTGNTYEQYF
TGTGCCAGCAGCCTCCCGACAGGAAACACCTACGAGCAGTACTTC
>TRBV20-1|TRBJ1-1|11|NA|NA
CRAGSTTEAFF
TGCAGGGCTGGGTCGACCACTGAAGCTTTCTTT
>TRBV6-1|TRBJ2-5|15|TRBD2|few
CASTPSGTGGETQYF
TGTGCCAGCACCCCCTCCGGGACGGGGGGAGAGACCCAGTACTTC
>TRBV19|TRBJ1-6|14|NA|NA
CASSRGYGNSPLHF
TGTGCCAGTAGTAGGGGGTATGGTAATTCACCCCTCCACTTT
>TRBV7-8|TRBJ1-1|14|NA|many
CASSPMTEDPEAFF
TGTGCCAGCAGCCCTATGACAGAGGACCCTGAAGCTTTCTTT
>TRBV12-3/TRBV12-4|TRBJ1-5|15|NA|many
CASTPGGQDNQPQHF
TGTGCCAGCACACCTGGGGGGCAGGATAATCAGCCCCAGCATTTT
>TRBV15|TRBJ2-7|13|NA|few
CATSSPGATYRYF
TGTGCCACCAGCAGCCCGGGGGCGACCTATCGGTACTTC
>TRBV28|TRBJ1-1|15|NA|NA
CASSPRDYVNTEAFF
TGTGCCAGCAGTCCCCGGGACTATGTTAACACTGAAGCTTTCTTT
>TRBV12-3/TRBV12-4|TRBJ2-7|15|NA|many
CASTQGVSESYEQYF
TGTGCCAGCACCCAAGGGGTTAGTGAATCCTACGAGCAGTACTTC
>TRBV10-3|TRBJ1-3|15|TRBD1|many
CAITPTGGSGNTIYF
TGTGCCATCACACCAACAGGGGGCTCTGGAAACACCATATATTTT
>TRBV4-2|TRBJ1-2|16|NA|NA
CASSQDPAGAGNGYTF
TGTGCCAGCAGCCAAGATCCGGCCGGGGCAGGGAATGGCTACACCTTC
>TRBV6-5|TRBJ1-6|13|NA|few
CASSYSENSPLHF
TGTGCCAGCAGTTATTCAGAGAATTCACCCCTCCACTTT
>TRBV6-1|TRBJ1-2|16|TRBD1|few
CASSRTGRASNYGYTF
TGTGCCAGCAGTCGGACAGGGAGGGCCTCTAACTATGGCTACACCTTC
>TRBV7-9|TRBJ1-5|15|NA|NA
CASSLAGGGDQPQHF
TGTGCCAGCAGCTTAGCGGGGGGGGGCGATCAGCCCCAGCATTTT
>TRBV19|TRBJ2-6|17|TRBD1|NA
CASSFRQGRSGANVLTF
TGTGCCAGTAGTTTCCGACAGGGACGGTCTGGGGCCAACGTCCTGACTTTC
>TRBV7-6|TRBJ2-3|13|NA|few
CASSLGTAGEEYF
TGTGCCAGCAGCTTAGGGACAGCGGGCGAAGAGTATTTT
>TRBV12-3/TRBV12-4|TRBJ1-5|14|TRBD1|NA
CASSPRGFAQPQHF
TGTGCCAGCAGTCCCAGGGGGTTCGCTCAGCCCCAGCATTTT
>TRBV12-3/TRBV12-4|TRBJ2-2|15|TRBD2|NA
CASSFLAGDTGELFF
TGTGCCAGCAGTTTCCTAGCGGGGGACACCGGGGAGCTGTTTTTT
>TRBV7-1|TRBJ2-5|15|TRBD1|NA
CASSTRTGLQETQYF
TGTGCCAGCAGCACCCGGACAGGTCTACAAGAGACCCAGTACTTC